This paragraph covers one TCR beta chain sequence. Its cognate antigen is unknown. These data are taken from a study of siplizumab effects on memory and regulatory T cells. Profiling relied on immunoSEQ multiplex PCR, and the TCRdb table lists in-frame clones only, not all of them. The sample carries about 120,000 clones, 93% recorded once. Study-level findings and limits: Proof of suppressive function in proliferating Tregs from siplizumab cultures was not established.

Germline loops: CDR1 MDHEN, CDR2 SYDVKM. This CDR3 region has 20 residues. Trimming took 7 bases from V and 5 from J, leaving 34 bases between them. The receptor's source is a human donor in good health. The specimen sequenced was non-Treg CD4+ T cells sorted from blood. The rearrangement uses TRBV28 and TRBJ2-3; D is undetermined. The CDR3 reads CASTLPHGARRTMELDTQYF. In nucleotides, the CDR3 is TGTGCCAGCACCCTCCCTCACGGAGCCAGGCGGACCATGGAATTAGATACGCAGTATTTT.